Described below is a single T cell receptor (beta chain) sequence and its context. Its antigen is unidentified. This entry comes from a study of CD8 T cells in Susac syndrome. On the study more broadly: When blood was drawn, patients with Susac syndrome were on intravenous immunoglobulin alone, on corticosteroids, or therapy-naive.

Notes on the study in general: As acknowledged by the study, its TCR sequencing and HLA analysis included a relatively small number of individuals.

The RNA, about 0.5 to 1 ug, was put through reverse transcription using random hexamers. By means of immunoSEQ multiplex PCR, TCR beta CDR3 spanning 54 Vbeta and 13 Jbeta underwent amplification. One entry per CDR3 protein results from TCRdb running MiXCR on the immunoSEQ multiplex PCR reads. Among 80,000 to 90,000 distinct CDR3 sequences, roughly 94% were seen once, and the ten largest hold over 0.35%. Germline assignment: CDR1 SGHRS and CDR2 YFSETQ. CDR3 length equals 15 residues. V shed 4 bases and J shed 0 bases, with 8 bases lying between them. The chain carries TRBV5-1 and TRBJ2-6, with D possibly called TRBD1 or TRBD2 (5 bases each). The source of this sequence is a human donor with Susac syndrome. What was sequenced was CD8+ T cells from PBMCs. The CDR3 loop is CASSGGSSGANVLTF. The CDR3 DNA follows: TGCGCCAGCAGCGGGGGTTCCTCTGGGGCCAACGTCCTGACTTTC.